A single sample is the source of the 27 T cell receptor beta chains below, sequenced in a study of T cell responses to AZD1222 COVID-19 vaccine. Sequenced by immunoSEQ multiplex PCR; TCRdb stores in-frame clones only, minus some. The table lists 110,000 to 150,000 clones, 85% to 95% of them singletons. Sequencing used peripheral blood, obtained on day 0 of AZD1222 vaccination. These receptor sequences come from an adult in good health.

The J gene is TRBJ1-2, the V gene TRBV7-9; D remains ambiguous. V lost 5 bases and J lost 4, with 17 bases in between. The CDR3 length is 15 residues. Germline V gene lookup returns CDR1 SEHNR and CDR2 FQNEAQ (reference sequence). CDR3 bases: TGTGCCAGCAGCCCACAAACCAGGCCCGTCTATGGCTACACCTTC. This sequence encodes CASSPQTRPVYGYTF.

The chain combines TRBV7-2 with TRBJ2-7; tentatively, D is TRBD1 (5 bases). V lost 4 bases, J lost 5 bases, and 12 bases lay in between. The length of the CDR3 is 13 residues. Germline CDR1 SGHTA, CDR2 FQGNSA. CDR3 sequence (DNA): TGTGCCAGCAGCTCCGGCAGGGTCCACGAGCAGTACTTC. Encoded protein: CASSSGRVHEQYF.

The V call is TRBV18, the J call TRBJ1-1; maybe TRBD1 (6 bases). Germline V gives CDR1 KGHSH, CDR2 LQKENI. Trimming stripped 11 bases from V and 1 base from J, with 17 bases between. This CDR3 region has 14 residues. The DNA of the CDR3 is TGTGCCTCGTCCTGGGGGGCCGGGAACACTGAAGCTTTCTTT. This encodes CASSWGAGNTEAFF. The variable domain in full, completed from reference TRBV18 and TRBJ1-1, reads NAGVMQNPRHLVRRRGQEARLRCSPMKGHSHVYWYRQLPEEGLKFMVYLQKENIIDESGMPKERFSAEFPKEGPSILRIQQVVRGDSAAYFCASSWGAGNTEAFFGQGTRLTVV.

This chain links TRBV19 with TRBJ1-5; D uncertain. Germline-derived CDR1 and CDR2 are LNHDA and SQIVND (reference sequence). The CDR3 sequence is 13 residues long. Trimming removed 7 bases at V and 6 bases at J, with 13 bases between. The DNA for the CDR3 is TGTGCCAGTACTTTTGGAACGACTCAGCCCCAGCATTTT. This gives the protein CASTFGTTQPQHF.

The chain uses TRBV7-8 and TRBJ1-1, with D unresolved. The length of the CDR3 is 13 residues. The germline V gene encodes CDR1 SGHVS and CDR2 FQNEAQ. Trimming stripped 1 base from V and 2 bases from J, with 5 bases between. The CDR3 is CASSLGQNTEAFF. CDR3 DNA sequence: TGTGCCAGCAGCTTAGGACAAAACACTGAAGCTTTCTTT.

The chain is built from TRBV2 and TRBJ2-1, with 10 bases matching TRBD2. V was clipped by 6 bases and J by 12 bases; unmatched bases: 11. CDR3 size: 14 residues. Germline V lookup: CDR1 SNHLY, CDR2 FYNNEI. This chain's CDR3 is CASRSLAGALTQFF. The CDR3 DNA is TGTGCCAGCAGGAGCCTAGCGGGGGCTTTAACGCAGTTCTTC.

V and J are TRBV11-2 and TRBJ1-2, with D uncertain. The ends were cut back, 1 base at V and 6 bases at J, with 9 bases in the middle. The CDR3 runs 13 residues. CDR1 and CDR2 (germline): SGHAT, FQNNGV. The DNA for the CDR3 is TGTGCCAGCAGCTTAGCCGTAGTAAATGGCTACACCTTC. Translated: CASSLAVVNGYTF.

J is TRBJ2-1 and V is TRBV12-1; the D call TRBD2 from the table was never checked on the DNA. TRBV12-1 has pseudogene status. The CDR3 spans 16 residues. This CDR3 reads CASSKSAGALYNEQFF. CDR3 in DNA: TGTGCCAGCAGTAAAAGCGCGGGTGCACTTTACAATGAGCAGTTCTTC.

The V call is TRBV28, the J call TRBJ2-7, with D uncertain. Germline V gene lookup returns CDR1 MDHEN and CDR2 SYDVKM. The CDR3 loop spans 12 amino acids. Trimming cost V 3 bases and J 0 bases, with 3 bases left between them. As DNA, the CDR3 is TGTGCCAGCAGTTTCCTCTCCTACGAGCAGTACTTC. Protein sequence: CASSFLSYEQYF.

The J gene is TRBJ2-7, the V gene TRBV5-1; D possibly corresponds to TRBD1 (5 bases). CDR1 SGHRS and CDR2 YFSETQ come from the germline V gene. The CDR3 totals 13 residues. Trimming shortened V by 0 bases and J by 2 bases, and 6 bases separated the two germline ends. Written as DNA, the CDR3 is TGCGCCAGCAGCTTGGCGACAGCCTACGAGCAGTACTTC. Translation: CASSLATAYEQYF.

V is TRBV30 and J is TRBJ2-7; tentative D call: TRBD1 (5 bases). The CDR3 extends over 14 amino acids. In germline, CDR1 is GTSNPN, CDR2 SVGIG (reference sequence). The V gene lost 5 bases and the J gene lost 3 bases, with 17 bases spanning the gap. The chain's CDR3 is CAWELVKGRYEQYF. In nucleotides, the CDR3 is TGTGCCTGGGAGTTGGTGAAGGGGCGCTACGAGCAGTACTTC.

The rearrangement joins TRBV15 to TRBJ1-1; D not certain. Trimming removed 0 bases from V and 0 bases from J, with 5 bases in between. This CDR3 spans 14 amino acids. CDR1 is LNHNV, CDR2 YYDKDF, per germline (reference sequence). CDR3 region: CATSRDALNTEAFF. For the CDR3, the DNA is TGTGCCACCAGCAGAGATGCCTTGAACACTGAAGCTTTCTTT.

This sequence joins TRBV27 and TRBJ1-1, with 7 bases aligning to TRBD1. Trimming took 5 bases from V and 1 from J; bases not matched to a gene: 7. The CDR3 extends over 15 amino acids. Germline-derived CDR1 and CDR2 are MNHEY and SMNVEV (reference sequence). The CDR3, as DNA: TGTGCCAGCAGTCCAGAGACAGGGTGGAACACTGAAGCTTTCTTT. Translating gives CASSPETGWNTEAFF.

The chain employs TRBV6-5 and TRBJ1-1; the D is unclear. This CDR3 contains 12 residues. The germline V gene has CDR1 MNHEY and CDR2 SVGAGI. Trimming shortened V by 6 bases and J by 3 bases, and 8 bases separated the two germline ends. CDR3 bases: TGTGCCAGCAGCTCCGGTTACACTGAAGCTTTCTTT. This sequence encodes CASSSGYTEAFF.

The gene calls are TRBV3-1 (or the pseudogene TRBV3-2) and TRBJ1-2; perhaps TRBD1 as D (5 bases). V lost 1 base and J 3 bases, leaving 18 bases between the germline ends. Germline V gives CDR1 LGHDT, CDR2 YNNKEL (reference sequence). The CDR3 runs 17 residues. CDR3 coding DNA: TGTGCCAGCAGCCAAGGTGGGGGTAGCGGGGCGGACTATGGCTACACCTTC. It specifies CASSQGGGSGADYGYTF.

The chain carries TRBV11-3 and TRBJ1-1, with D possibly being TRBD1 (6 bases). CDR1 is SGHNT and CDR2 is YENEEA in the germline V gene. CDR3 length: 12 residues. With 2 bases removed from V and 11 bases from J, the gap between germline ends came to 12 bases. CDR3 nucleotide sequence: TGTGCCAGCAGCTTAATGGGGGGCATGGCTTTCTTT. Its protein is CASSLMGGMAFF.

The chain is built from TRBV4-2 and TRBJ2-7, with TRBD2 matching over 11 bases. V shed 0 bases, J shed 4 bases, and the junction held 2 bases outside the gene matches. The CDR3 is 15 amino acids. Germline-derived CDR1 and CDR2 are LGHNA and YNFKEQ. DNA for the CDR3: TGTGCCAGCAGCCAAGATCCTAGCGGGGGGTACGAGCAGTACTTC. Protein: CASSQDPSGGYEQYF.

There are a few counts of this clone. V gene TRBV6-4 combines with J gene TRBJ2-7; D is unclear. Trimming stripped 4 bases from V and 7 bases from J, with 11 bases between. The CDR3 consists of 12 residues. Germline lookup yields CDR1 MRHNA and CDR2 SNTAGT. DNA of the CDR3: TGTGCCAGCAGTGCCTACTCTCAAGAGCAGTACTTC. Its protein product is CASSAYSQEQYF.

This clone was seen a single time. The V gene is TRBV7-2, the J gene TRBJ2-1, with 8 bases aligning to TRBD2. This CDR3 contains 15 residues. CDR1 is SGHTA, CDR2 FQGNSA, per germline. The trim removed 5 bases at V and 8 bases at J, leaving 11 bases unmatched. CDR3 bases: TGTGCCAGCAGCCCCCAAGCGGGGGCGGTGCATGAGCAGTTCTTC. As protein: CASSPQAGAVHEQFF. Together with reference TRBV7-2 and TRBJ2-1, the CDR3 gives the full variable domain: GAGVSQSPSNKVTEKGKDVELRCDPISGHTALYWYRQSLGQGLEFLIYFQGNSAPDKSGLPSDRFSAERTGGSVSTLTIQRTQQEDSAVYLCASSPQAGAVHEQFFGPGTRLTVL.

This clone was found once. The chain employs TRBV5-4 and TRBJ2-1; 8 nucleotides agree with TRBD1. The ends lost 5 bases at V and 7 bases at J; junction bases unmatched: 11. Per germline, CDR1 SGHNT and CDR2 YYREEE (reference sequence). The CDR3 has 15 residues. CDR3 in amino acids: CASRSRTGFGNEQFF. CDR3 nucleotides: TGTGCCAGCAGGTCTAGGACAGGGTTTGGGAATGAGCAGTTCTTC.

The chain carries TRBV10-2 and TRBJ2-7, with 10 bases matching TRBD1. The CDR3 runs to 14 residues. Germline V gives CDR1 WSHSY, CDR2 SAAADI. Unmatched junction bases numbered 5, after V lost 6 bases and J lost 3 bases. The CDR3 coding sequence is TGCGCCAGCAGACCGGGACAGGGGCTCTACGAGCAGTACTTC. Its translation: CASRPGQGLYEQYF.

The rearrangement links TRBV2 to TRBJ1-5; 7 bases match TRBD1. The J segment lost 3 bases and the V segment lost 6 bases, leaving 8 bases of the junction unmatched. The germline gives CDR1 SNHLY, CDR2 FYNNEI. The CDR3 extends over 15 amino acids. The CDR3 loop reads CASREGTAYNQPQHF. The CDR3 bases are TGTGCCAGCAGAGAGGGGACAGCCTACAATCAGCCCCAGCATTTT.

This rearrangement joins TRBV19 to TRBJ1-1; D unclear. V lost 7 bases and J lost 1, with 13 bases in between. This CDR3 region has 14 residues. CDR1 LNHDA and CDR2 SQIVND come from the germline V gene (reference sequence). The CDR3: CASIYGRQNTEAFF. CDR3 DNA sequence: TGTGCCAGTATTTACGGACGCCAGAACACTGAAGCTTTCTTT.

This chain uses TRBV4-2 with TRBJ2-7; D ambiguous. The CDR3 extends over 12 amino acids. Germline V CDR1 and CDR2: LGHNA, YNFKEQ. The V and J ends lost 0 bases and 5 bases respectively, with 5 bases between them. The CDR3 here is CASSQDFNEQYF. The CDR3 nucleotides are TGTGCCAGCAGCCAAGACTTCAACGAGCAGTACTTC.

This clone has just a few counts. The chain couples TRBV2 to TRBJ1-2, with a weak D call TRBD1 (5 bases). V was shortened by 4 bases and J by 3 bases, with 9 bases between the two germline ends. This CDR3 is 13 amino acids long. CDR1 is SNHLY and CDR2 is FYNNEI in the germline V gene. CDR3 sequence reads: CASSARGDYGYTF. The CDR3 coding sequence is TGTGCCAGCAGTGCGAGAGGGGACTATGGCTACACCTTC.

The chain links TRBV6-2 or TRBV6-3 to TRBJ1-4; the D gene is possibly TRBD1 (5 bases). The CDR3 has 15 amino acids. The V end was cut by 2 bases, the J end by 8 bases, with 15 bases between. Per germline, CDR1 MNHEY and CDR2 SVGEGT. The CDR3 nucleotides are TGTGCCAGCAGTTACACCGGGACCCAGCTCGAAAAACTGTTTTTT. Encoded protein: CASSYTGTQLEKLFF.

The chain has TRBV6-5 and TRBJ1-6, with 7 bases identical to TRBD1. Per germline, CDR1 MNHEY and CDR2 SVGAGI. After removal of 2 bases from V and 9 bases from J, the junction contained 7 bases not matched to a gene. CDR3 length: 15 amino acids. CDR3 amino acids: CASSYEETGFSPLHF. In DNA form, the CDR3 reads TGTGCCAGCAGTTACGAGGAGACAGGGTTTTCACCCCTCCACTTT.